A single sample is the source of the 28 T cell receptor beta chains below, sequenced in a study of blood T cell repertoires in COVID-19 (dated by TCRdb to between 2020 and 2021). Library method: the immunoSEQ multiplex PCR assay. What TCRdb holds here is the immuneACCESS table cut down to in-frame rearrangements. Part of the clones is not present; checked against another copy, under half of the missing clones reflect an unresolved V gene, and the others are unexplained. The sample profile shows about 210,000 clones; approximately 90% of them were found once. Together, the top ten hold about 4.8% of the sample. The sequenced sample was peripheral blood. The receptors were gathered from a woman in her thirties or forties with acute or convalescent COVID-19.

The chain couples TRBV6-5 to TRBJ1-5; D is possibly TRBD1 (5 bases). This CDR3 spans 15 amino acids. Germline values: CDR1 MNHEY, CDR2 SVGAGI. Trimming took 8 bases from V and 0 from J, leaving 14 bases between them. DNA of the CDR3: TGTGCCAGCTCTATGGAGACAGCTAGCAATCAGCCCCAGCATTTT. Its translation is CASSMETASNQPQHF.

The chain couples TRBV29-1 to TRBJ2-1; 9 bases line up with TRBD1. CDR1 SQVTM and CDR2 ANQGSEA come from the germline V gene. This CDR3 has 14 amino acids. V lost 7 bases, J lost 4 bases, and 8 bases stayed unmatched. The CDR3 DNA reads TGCAGCGGGGGTGGGGACAGGGCGTACAATGAGCAGTTCTTC. Amino acids: CSGGGDRAYNEQFF.

The rearrangement links TRBV11-2 to TRBJ2-2; the match to TRBD2 covers 13 bases. The junction had 6 bases not matched to a gene; V was cut back by 5 bases and J by 6 bases. The CDR3 is 16 residues long. Germline V gives CDR1 SGHAT, CDR2 FQNNGV. The CDR3 DNA reads as TGTGCCAGCAGCCGCTGGACTAGCGGGGGTCCCGGGGAGCTGTTTTTT. The encoded protein is CASSRWTSGGPGELFF. The variable domain in full, completed from reference TRBV11-2 and TRBJ2-2, reads EAGVAQSPRYKIIEKRQSVAFWCNPISGHATLYWYQQILGQGPKLLIQFQNNGVVDDSQLPKDRFSAERLKGVDSTLKIQPAKLEDSAVYLCASSRWTSGGPGELFFGEGSRLTVL.

The chain carries TRBV12-2 and TRBJ1-3; the table's D call TRBD1 went unverified against the DNA. TRBV12-2 has pseudogene status. The CDR3 is made up of 16 amino acids. CDR3 in amino acids: CASRLATGSSGNTIYF. DNA of the CDR3: TGTGCAAGTCGCTTAGCGACAGGGAGCTCTGGAAACACCATATATTTT.

The chain is built from TRBV5-5 and TRBJ2-7, with a weak D call TRBD2 (6 bases). V lost 1 base, J lost 4 bases, and 9 bases lay in between. CDR1 and CDR2 (germline): SGHKS, YYEKEE (reference sequence). CDR3 length: 13 residues. The CDR3 sequence: CASSLRGRYEQYV. DNA of the CDR3: TGTGCCAGCAGCTTGAGAGGGAGGTACGAGCAGTACGTC.

CDR3 DNA: TGTGCCAGCAGCTTAGGTCCCAGGGCCACTAGCACAGATACGCAGTATTTT. Translation gives CASSLGPRATSTDTQYF. The chain employs TRBV7-3 and TRBJ2-3; possible D gene TRBD1, 5 bases. This CDR3 is 17 amino acids long. Between the trimmed V and J ends, which lost 2 bases and 0 bases, there was a span of 15 bases. Germline CDR1 reads SGHTA; CDR2 reads FQGTGA.

The chain is built from TRBV3-1 (or the pseudogene TRBV3-2) and TRBJ1-1; 9 nucleotides line up with TRBD1. Germline assignment: CDR1 LGHDT and CDR2 YNNKEL (reference sequence). The CDR3 consists of 15 residues. Trimming cost V 4 bases and J 2 bases; bases outside gene matches: 5. CDR3 sequence: CASSRGQGKNTEAFF. CDR3 nucleotides: TGTGCCAGCAGCCGAGGACAGGGGAAAAACACTGAAGCTTTCTTT.

The chain joins TRBV5-1 to TRBJ2-6; TRBD1 matches 10 bases. J lost 2 bases, V lost 0 bases, and 2 bases had no gene match. The germline V gene has CDR1 SGHRS and CDR2 YFSETQ. The CDR3 extends over 17 amino acids. This CDR3 reads CASSLAGTGAGANVLTF. CDR3 bases: TGCGCCAGCAGCTTGGCCGGGACAGGGGCTGGGGCCAACGTCCTGACTTTC.

The chain employs TRBV9 and TRBJ2-5, with TRBD2 identical over 13 bases. The trim removed 4 bases at V and 4 bases at J, leaving 7 bases unmatched. The CDR3 totals 16 residues. Germline V gene sequence: CDR1 SGDLS, CDR2 YYNGEE. CDR3 nucleotides: TGTGCCAGCAGCAAAACTAGCGGGGGGGCCGGAGAGACCCAGTACTTC. Its translation is CASSKTSGGAGETQYF.

The chain is built from TRBV30 and TRBJ2-3; D perhaps matches TRBD2 (5 bases). The CDR3 covers 12 residues. Trimming removed 5 bases from V and 6 bases from J, with 12 bases in between. Germline CDR1 and CDR2: GTSNPN and SVGIG (reference sequence). The CDR3 region is CAWGSSSDTQYF. The CDR3 bases are TGTGCCTGGGGTTCTAGCTCGGATACGCAGTATTTT.

Here the CDR3 reads CASSRRARVFDGYTF. DNA of the CDR3: TGTGCCAGCAGCCGCCGAGCCAGGGTATTTGATGGCTACACCTTC. V and J are TRBV3-1 (or the pseudogene TRBV3-2) and TRBJ1-2, with D possibly matching TRBD1 (5 bases). The CDR3 runs 15 residues. The V end lost 4 bases, the J end lost 6 bases, and 18 bases lay between the germline ends. CDR1 and CDR2 from the germline V gene are LGHDT and YNNKEL (reference sequence).

This chain links TRBV7-8 with TRBJ2-1; possible D gene TRBD2, 7 bases. Germline assignment: CDR1 SGHVS and CDR2 FQNEAQ. This CDR3 has 18 amino acids. Trimming stripped 5 bases from V and 5 bases from J, with 25 bases between. The CDR3 reads CASSPSSYGGGYNNEQFF. As DNA, the CDR3 is TGTGCCAGCAGCCCCTCCTCGTATGGGGGGGGCTATAACAATGAGCAGTTCTTC.

This clone has a handful of counts. CDR3 coding DNA: TGTGCCAGCAGTGAGAACACATACTATGGCTACACCTTC. Translating it yields CASSENTYYGYTF. The chain carries TRBV2 and TRBJ1-2; D is ambiguous. Trimming cost V 3 bases and J 3 bases, with 8 bases left between them. This CDR3 contains 13 residues. CDR1 is SNHLY, CDR2 FYNNEI, per germline.

V and J are TRBV15 and TRBJ1-2; D might be TRBD1 (6 bases). Germline CDR1 reads LNHNV; CDR2 reads YYDKDF (reference sequence). The CDR3 is 13 amino acids. V lost 5 bases and J 2 bases, leaving 9 bases between the germline ends. CDR3: CATSPDRNYGYTF. In DNA form, the CDR3 reads TGTGCCACCAGCCCGGACAGAAACTATGGCTACACCTTC. Looking up the rest from reference TRBV15 and TRBJ1-2 gives the full variable domain: DAMVIQNPRYQVTQFGKPVTLSCSQTLNHNVMYWYQQKSSQAPKLLFHYYDKDFNNEADTPDNFQSRRPNTSFCFLDIRSPGLGDTAMYLCATSPDRNYGYTFGSGTRLTVV.

This chain joins TRBV5-6 and TRBJ1-4, with 8 bases identical to TRBD1. The germline gives CDR1 SGHDT, CDR2 YYEEEE. The CDR3 length is 16 residues. V shed 4 bases and J 8 bases; nucleotides not matched to a gene: 13. This CDR3 reads CASSDNLRGLREKLFF. The CDR3 DNA is TGTGCCAGCAGCGACAACCTCAGGGGGCTTCGGGAAAAACTGTTTTTT. Drawing the rest from reference TRBV5-6 and TRBJ1-4, the complete variable domain is DAGVTQSPTHLIKTRGQQVTLRCSPKSGHDTVSWYQQALGQGPQFIFQYYEEEERQRGNFPDRFSGHQFPNYSSELNVNALLLGDSALYLCASSDNLRGLREKLFFGSGTQLSVL.

This chain joins TRBV6-6 and TRBJ2-1; D ambiguous. The CDR3 consists of 15 residues. Trimming cost V 8 bases and J 0 bases, with 14 bases left between them. Per the germline V gene, CDR1 is MNHNY and CDR2 is SVGAGI (reference sequence). This CDR3 reads CASVELRSSYNEQFF. CDR3 sequence (DNA): TGTGCCAGCGTTGAACTCCGGAGCTCCTACAATGAGCAGTTCTTC.

The sample holds a few counts of this clone. The chain joins TRBV3-1 (or the pseudogene TRBV3-2) to TRBJ2-7; D gene uncertain. The ends were cut back, 5 bases at V and 3 bases at J, with 11 bases in the middle. The germline CDR1 and CDR2 sequences are LGHDT and YNNKEL (reference sequence). CDR3 length: 13 residues. DNA for the CDR3: TGTGCCAGCAGCTACAGCCCGGACTACGAGCAGTACGTC. This translates into CASSYSPDYEQYV.

A single count supports this clone. The chain is built from TRBV11-1 and TRBJ2-3; 7 positions match TRBD1. Trimming took 8 bases from V and 5 from J; bases not matched to a gene: 4. From germline, CDR1 is SGHAT and CDR2 FQDESV (reference sequence). CDR3 length equals 12 residues. This CDR3 reads CASGTEVDTQYF. CDR3 DNA sequence: TGTGCCAGCGGGACAGAGGTAGATACGCAGTATTTT.

The gene calls are TRBV7-3 and TRBJ1-1; 11 positions match TRBD1. V lost 5 bases, J lost 4 bases, and 3 bases stayed unmatched. The CDR3 runs 14 residues. CDR1 is SGHTA, CDR2 FQGTGA, per germline. Here the CDR3 reads CASSPGTGGTEAFF. CDR3 DNA sequence: TGTGCCAGCAGCCCTGGGACAGGGGGCACTGAAGCTTTCTTT.

The CDR3: CASSYRRDSQETQYF. The CDR3 bases are TGTGCCAGCAGTTACCGCCGGGACAGCCAAGAGACCCAGTACTTC. The chain couples TRBV6-6 to TRBJ2-5; 7 positions match TRBD1. CDR1 is MNHNY and CDR2 is SVGAGI in the germline V gene (reference sequence). The length of the CDR3 is 15 residues. The V and J ends lost 2 bases and 1 base, in that order; junction bases with no gene match: 4.

J is TRBJ2-5 and V is TRBV5-1; no clear D gene. The CDR3 runs to 14 residues. Germline-derived CDR1 and CDR2 are SGHRS and YFSETQ. V was cut by 1 base and J by 2 bases, with 9 bases left in between. Here the CDR3 reads CASSLSTTQETQYF. CDR3 nucleotide sequence: TGCGCCAGCAGCTTGTCAACTACGCAAGAGACCCAGTACTTC.

The CDR3 here is CASRGSGREGTEAFF. The CDR3 DNA follows: TGTGCCAGCAGGGGATCGGGCCGGGAGGGCACTGAAGCTTTCTTT. The V gene is TRBV6-5, the J gene TRBJ1-1; unclear D gene. Looked up from germline, CDR1 is MNHEY and CDR2 is SVGAGI. The CDR3 totals 15 residues. V was shortened by 6 bases and J by 4 bases, with 18 bases between the two germline ends.

The chain links TRBV5-1 to TRBJ1-2; 9 nucleotides align to TRBD1. The CDR3 has 16 residues. Germline CDR1 reads SGHRS; CDR2 reads YFSETQ. V lost 4 bases to trimming and J lost 8 bases; unmatched junction nucleotides: 15. DNA of the CDR3: TGCGCCAGCAGCAGGGGACAGGGCACTCTTGAGTCGGGCTACACCTTC. The encoded protein is CASSRGQGTLESGYTF.

This chain joins TRBV6-1 and TRBJ1-6; D not resolved. The CDR3 totals 14 residues. Trimming stripped 2 bases from V and 5 bases from J, with 7 bases between. Germline V gene lookup returns CDR1 MNHNS and CDR2 SASEGT. The CDR3 here is CASSERRNNSPLHF. For the CDR3, the DNA is TGTGCCAGCAGTGAAAGGAGAAATAATTCACCCCTCCACTTT.

The J gene is TRBJ2-5, the V gene TRBV29-1; 7 nucleotides align to TRBD2. The V gene end was trimmed by 1 base and the J gene end by 4 bases; junction bases not matched to a gene: 9. Looked up from germline, CDR1 is SQVTM and CDR2 is ANQGSEA. The CDR3 consists of 15 residues. The CDR3 is CSVEVGIGEGETQYF. The CDR3 DNA reads TGCAGCGTTGAAGTGGGGATCGGGGAGGGAGAGACCCAGTACTTC.

The CDR3 reads CASSEDVKGAPVSTSYNEQFF. The DNA for the CDR3 is TGTGCCAGCAGTGAAGATGTAAAGGGGGCGCCTGTTTCGACCTCCTACAATGAGCAGTTCTTC. The genes are TRBV6-1 and TRBJ2-1; 7 nucleotides line up with TRBD1. The CDR3 length is 21 residues. V trimming: 1 base; J trimming: 0 bases; junction bases outside the gene matches: 18. In germline, CDR1 is MNHNS, CDR2 SASEGT.

CDR3 residues: CASSLGPGVYEQYV. The CDR3 region has the DNA TGTGCCAGCAGTTTGGGGCCGGGAGTCTACGAGCAGTACGTC. The chain couples TRBV28 to TRBJ2-7, with TRBD2 as a possible D gene (6 bases). The V end was cut by 3 bases, the J end by 3 bases, with 12 bases between. Germline V CDR1 and CDR2: MDHEN, SYDVKM. The CDR3 is made up of 14 amino acids.

The chain combines TRBV7-2 with TRBJ1-6; D uncertain. CDR3 length equals 13 residues. Per germline, CDR1 SGHTA and CDR2 FQGNSA. V lost 1 base to trimming and J lost 9 bases, with 7 bases between them. The CDR3 nucleotides read TGTGCCAGCAGCTTAGATTCCGTTTCACCCCTCCACTTT. This sequence encodes CASSLDSVSPLHF.